This T cell receptor (beta chain) was identified in a study of blood T cell repertoires in COVID-19 (dated by TCRdb to 2018 to 2020). Background on the whole study: Samples covering the acute and convalescent phases of COVID-19 were provided by collaborators in the United States, Italy and Spain. The sample metadata nearly always contained a de-identified subject ID, COVID-19 status, age in years and sex. A freely available public database, intended as a resource for researchers studying the immune response to SARS-CoV-2, is where the repertoires were released. HLA class I and class II types, where available, came from metadata supplied by the sample provider rather than from assay-based typing. The prospective study material was composed of cDNA or gDNA derived from T cells, B-cell-depleted T cells, or PBMCs. Samples came from the ongoing ImmuneRACE study (first 160 participants) plus 1,254 subjects from 6 global collaborators. Deeply sampled blood TCRbeta repertoires from subjects exposed to, actively infected with, or recovered from COVID-19 were included in the dataset.

TCRbeta CDR3 regions were amplified from genomic DNA by means of the immunoSEQ Assay, a bias-controlled multiplex PCR. Under the source paper's analysis protocol: The number of nucleated cells in each sample was estimated by amplification of reference gene primers within the assay. To quantify the absolute abundance of each unique TCRbeta CDR3 rearrangement, sequence reads were collapsed and filtered. For each sample, productive Simpson clonality was calculated as the square root of Simpson's diversity index across productive rearrangements. TCRdb's version of the immuneACCESS table is confined to in-frame rearrangements and falls short of the full clone set. An unresolved V gene accounts for under half of the shortfall where checked; the remainder is of unknown origin. That table furnishes V, J and clone size, whereas the DNA furnished D and trimming. This sample holds hundreds of thousands of clones; 82% were observed only once. Together, the top ten hold 1.5% to 2% of the sample.

V trim: 7 bases; J trim: 1 base; unmatched bases: 6. The CDR3 goes from the cysteine to the phenylalanine over 14 residues. The sequence is cut down to CDR3 DNA, 42 bases in frame from base 1. According to the germline V gene (reference sequence), CDR1 reads LNHDA and CDR2 reads SQIVND. Study-level results and caveats: The amount of clinical and demographic metadata varied by source and participant and was provided uncurated.

Note on this clone: Its antigen is currently not known. No base quality information exists; no much larger clone differs at one position.

Each collaborating institution followed its own protocols to collect whole blood in K2EDTA tubes. For TCRbeta analysis, collaborator samples were shipped as frozen whole blood, as isolated PBMCs, or as DNA extracted from either sample type. The chain is made from TRBV19 and TRBJ1-2; 7 nucleotides in the junction match TRBD1. The TCR sequence derives from a woman of 80 years or more with acute or convalescent COVID-19. The sample taken for sequencing was peripheral blood. The CDR3 amino acid sequence is: CASKPRTGNYGYTF. DNA sequence: TGTGCCAGTAAGCCCCGGACAGGTAACTATGGCTACACCTTC.